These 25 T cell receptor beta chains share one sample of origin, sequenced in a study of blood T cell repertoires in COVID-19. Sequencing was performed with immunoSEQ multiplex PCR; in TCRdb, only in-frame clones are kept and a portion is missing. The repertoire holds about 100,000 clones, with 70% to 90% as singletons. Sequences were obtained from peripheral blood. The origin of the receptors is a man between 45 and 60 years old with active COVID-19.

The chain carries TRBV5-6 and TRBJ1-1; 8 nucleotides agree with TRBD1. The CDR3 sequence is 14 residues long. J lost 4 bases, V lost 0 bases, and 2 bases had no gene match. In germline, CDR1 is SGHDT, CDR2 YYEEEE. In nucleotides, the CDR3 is TGTGCCAGCAGCTTGGGGACAGGGATCACTGAAGCTTTCTTT. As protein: CASSLGTGITEAFF.

CDR3 amino acids: CASSQRGSSYEQYF. The CDR3 coding sequence is TGTGCCAGCAGCCAACGCGGGTCGTCCTACGAGCAGTACTTC. The gene calls are TRBV3-1 (or the pseudogene TRBV3-2) and TRBJ2-7; D perhaps matches TRBD2 (5 bases). The CDR3 totals 14 residues. V dropped 2 bases and J dropped 1 base, with 9 bases sitting between them. Germline-derived CDR1 and CDR2 are LGHDT and YNNKEL (reference sequence).

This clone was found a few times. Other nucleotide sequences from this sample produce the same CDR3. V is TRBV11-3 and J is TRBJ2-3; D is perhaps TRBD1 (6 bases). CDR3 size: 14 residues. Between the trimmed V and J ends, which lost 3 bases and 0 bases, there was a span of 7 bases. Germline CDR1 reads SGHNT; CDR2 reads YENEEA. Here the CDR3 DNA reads TGTGCCAGCAGCTTGACAGGCAGCACAGATACGCAGTATTTT. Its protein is CASSLTGSTDTQYF.

The CDR3 is CASSRTRLAGGNEQFF. The CDR3 nucleotides read TGTGCCAGCAGCCGTACGAGACTAGCGGGGGGGAATGAGCAGTTCTTC. The V gene is TRBV11-2, the J gene TRBJ2-1; 14 nucleotides agree with TRBD2. CDR3 length: 16 residues. The V and J ends lost 5 bases and 7 bases, in that order; junction bases with no gene match: 7. Germline CDR1 and CDR2: SGHAT and FQNNGV.

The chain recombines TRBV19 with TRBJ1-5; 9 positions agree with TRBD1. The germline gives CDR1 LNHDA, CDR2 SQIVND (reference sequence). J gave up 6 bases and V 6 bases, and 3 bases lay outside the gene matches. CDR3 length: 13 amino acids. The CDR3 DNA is TGTGCCAGTAGCCCGACAGGGGGTCAGCCCCAGCATTTT. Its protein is CASSPTGGQPQHF.

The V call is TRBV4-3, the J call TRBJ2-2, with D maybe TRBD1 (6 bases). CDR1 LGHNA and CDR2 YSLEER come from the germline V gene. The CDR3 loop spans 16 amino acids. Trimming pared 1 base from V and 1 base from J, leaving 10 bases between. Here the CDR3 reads CASSQATQGNTGELFF. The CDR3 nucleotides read TGCGCCAGCAGCCAAGCTACACAGGGGAACACCGGGGAGCTGTTTTTT.

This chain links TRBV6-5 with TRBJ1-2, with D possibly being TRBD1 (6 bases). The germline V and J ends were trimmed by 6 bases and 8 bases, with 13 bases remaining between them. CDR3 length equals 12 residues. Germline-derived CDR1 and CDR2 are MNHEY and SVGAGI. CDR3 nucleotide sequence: TGTGCCAGCAGATCGGACAGCATAGGCTACACCTTC. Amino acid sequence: CASRSDSIGYTF.

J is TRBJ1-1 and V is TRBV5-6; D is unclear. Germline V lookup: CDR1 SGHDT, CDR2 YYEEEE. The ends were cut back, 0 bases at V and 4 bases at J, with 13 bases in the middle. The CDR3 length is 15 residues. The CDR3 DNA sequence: TGTGCCAGCAGCTTGGGGCTGGGAGACGGCACTGAAGCTTTCTTT. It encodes CASSLGLGDGTEAFF.

The CDR3 sequence is CASSLGERRTEAFF. DNA of the CDR3: TGTGCCAGCAGCTTAGGGGAGAGGAGGACTGAAGCTTTCTTT. This sequence joins TRBV7-9 and TRBJ1-1; D unclear. The germline V gene has CDR1 SEHNR and CDR2 FQNEAQ (reference sequence). Trimming removed 1 base from V and 5 bases from J, with 11 bases in between. The CDR3 is 14 residues long.

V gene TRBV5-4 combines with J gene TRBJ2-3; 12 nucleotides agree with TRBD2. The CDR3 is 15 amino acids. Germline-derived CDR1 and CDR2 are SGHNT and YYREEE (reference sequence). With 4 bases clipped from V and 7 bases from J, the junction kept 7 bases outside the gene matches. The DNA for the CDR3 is TGTGCCAGCAGCCAGACTAGCGGGGGAGGAAATACGCAGTATTTT. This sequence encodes CASSQTSGGGNTQYF.

The CDR3 coding sequence is TGTGCCAGCAGCCAAGGGACAGGGAATTACGAGCAGTACTTC. Translating gives CASSQGTGNYEQYF. The V and J genes are TRBV3-1 (or the pseudogene TRBV3-2) and TRBJ2-7, with 8 bases matching TRBD1. Trimming removed 1 base from V and 4 bases from J; junction bases left unmatched: 3. The length of the CDR3 is 14 residues. CDR1 is LGHDT, CDR2 YNNKEL, per germline (reference sequence).

The CDR3 DNA sequence: TGTGCCAGCAGCCCGTTCCCGGGACTCCTTCAGAACACTGAAGCTTTCTTT. Its translation is CASSPFPGLLQNTEAFF. This chain connects TRBV14 to TRBJ1-1; maybe TRBD1 (5 bases). This CDR3 has 17 amino acids. CDR1 SGHDN and CDR2 FVKESK come from the germline V gene. V lost 4 bases to trimming and J lost 1 base, with 19 bases between them. Together with reference TRBV14 and TRBJ1-1, the CDR3 gives the full variable domain: EAGVTQFPSHSVIEKGQTVTLRCDPISGHDNLYWYRRVMGKEIKFLLHFVKESKQDESGMPNNRFLAERTGGTYSTLKVQPAELEDSGVYFCASSPFPGLLQNTEAFFGQGTRLTVV.

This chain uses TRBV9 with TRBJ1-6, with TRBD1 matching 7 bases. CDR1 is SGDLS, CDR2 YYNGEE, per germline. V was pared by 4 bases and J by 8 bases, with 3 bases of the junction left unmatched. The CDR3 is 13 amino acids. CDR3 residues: CASSPDRDSPLHF. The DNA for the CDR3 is TGTGCCAGCAGCCCCGACAGGGATTCACCCCTCCACTTT.

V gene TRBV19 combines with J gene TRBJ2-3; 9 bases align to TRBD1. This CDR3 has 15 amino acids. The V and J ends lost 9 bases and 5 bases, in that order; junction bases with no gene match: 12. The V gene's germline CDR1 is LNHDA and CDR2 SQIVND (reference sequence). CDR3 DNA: TGTGCCAGCCTGGGGACAGGGTCAAAGATAGATACGCAGTATTTT. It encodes CASLGTGSKIDTQYF.

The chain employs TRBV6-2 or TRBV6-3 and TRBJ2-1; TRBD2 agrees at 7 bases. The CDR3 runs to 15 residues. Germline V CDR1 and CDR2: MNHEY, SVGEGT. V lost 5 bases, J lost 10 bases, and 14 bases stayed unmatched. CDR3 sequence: CASSGLRDYPAEQFF. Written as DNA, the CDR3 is TGTGCCAGCAGTGGACTCCGGGACTACCCCGCCGAGCAGTTCTTC.

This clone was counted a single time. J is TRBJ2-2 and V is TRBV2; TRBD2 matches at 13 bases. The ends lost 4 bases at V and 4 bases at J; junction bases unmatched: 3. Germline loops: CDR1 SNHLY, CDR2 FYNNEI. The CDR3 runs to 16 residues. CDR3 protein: CASSATSGGATGELFF. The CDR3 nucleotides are TGTGCCAGCAGTGCAACTAGCGGGGGGGCCACCGGGGAGCTGTTTTTT.

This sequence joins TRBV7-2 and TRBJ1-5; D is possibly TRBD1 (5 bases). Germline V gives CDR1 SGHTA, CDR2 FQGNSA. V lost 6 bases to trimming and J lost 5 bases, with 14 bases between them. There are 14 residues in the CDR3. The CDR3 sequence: CASRLLPGDQPQHF. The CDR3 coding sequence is TGTGCCAGCAGGCTCCTTCCGGGGGATCAGCCCCAGCATTTT.

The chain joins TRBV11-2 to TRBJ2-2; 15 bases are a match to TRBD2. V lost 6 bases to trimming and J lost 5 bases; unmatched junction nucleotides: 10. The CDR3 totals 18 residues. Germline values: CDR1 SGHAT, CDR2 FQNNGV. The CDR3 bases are TGTGCCAGCAGACCCGGACTAGCGGGGGGGCGGAGGACCGGGGAGCTGTTTTTT. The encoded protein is CASRPGLAGGRRTGELFF.

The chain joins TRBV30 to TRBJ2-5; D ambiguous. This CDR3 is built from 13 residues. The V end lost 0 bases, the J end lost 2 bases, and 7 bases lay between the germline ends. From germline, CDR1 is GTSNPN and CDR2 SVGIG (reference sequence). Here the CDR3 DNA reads TGTGCCTGGAGTGTACGTCAGCAAGAGACCCAGTACTTC. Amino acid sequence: CAWSVRQQETQYF.

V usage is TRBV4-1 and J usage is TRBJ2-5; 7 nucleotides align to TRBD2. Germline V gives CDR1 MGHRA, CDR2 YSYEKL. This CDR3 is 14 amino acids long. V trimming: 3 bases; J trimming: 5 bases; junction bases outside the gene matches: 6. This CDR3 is CASSHPLRGETQYF. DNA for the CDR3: TGCGCCAGCAGCCACCCTCTGCGGGGGGAGACCCAGTACTTC.

CDR3 loop: CASSDIMDREGNIQYF. CDR3 in DNA: TGTGCCAGCAGTGATATTATGGACAGGGAGGGAAACATTCAGTACTTC. The chain employs TRBV6-4 and TRBJ2-4; D is perhaps TRBD1 (8 bases). The CDR3 spans 16 residues. V lost 3 bases and J 6 bases, leaving 18 bases between the germline ends. Germline V CDR1 and CDR2: MRHNA, SNTAGT.

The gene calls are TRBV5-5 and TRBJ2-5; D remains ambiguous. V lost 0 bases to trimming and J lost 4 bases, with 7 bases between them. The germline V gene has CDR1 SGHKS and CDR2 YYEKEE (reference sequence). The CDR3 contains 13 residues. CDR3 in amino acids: CASSLGWAETQYF. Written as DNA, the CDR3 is TGTGCCAGCAGCTTGGGGTGGGCAGAGACCCAGTACTTC.

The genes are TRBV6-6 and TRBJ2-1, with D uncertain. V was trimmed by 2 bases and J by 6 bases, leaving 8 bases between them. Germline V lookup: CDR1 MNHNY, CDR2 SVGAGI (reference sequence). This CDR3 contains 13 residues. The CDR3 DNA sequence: TGTGCCAGCAGTTACCCCCCGGGCAATGAGCAGTTCTTC. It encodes CASSYPPGNEQFF.

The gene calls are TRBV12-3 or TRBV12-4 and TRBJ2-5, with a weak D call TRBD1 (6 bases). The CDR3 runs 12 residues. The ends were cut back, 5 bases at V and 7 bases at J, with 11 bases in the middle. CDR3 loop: CASSGTLGTQYF. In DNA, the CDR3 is TGTGCCAGCAGTGGGACACTTGGGACCCAGTACTTC.

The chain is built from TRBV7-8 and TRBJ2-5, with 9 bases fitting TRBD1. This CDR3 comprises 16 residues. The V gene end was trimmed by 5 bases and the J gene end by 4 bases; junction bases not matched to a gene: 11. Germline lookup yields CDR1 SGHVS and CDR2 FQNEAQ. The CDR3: CASSLQGTGSGETQYF. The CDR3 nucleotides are TGTGCCAGCAGCCTCCAGGGGACAGGGTCGGGAGAGACCCAGTACTTC. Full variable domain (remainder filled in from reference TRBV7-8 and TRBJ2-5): GAGVSQSPRYKVAKRGQDVALRCDPISGHVSLFWYQQALGQGPEFLTYFQNEAQLDKSGLPSDRFFAERPEGSVSTLKIQRTQQEDSAVYLCASSLQGTGSGETQYFGPGTRLLVL.